Following are 30 T cell receptor beta chains from one sample sequenced in a study of neoadjuvant anti-PD-1 for oral cavity cancer. Sequencing used immunoSEQ multiplex PCR; TCRdb keeps in-frame clones, though not all of them. The data show around 68,000 clones, about 86% seen once. Time point in this sample: after neoadjuvant nivolumab, at surgical resection. This specimen consisted of PBMCs, obtained after nivolumab (anti-PD-1) treatment. The source is a person between 40 and 79 years old with oral cavity squamous cell carcinoma.

The V gene is TRBV30, the J gene TRBJ2-7, with D possibly TRBD1 on 7 matching bases. The CDR3 has 11 residues. CDR1 and CDR2 from the germline V gene are GTSNPN and SVGIG (reference sequence). The V end was cut by 5 bases, the J end by 9 bases, with 14 bases between. This CDR3 is CAWDQGGAQYF. CDR3 bases: TGTGCCTGGGACCAGGGGGGCGCGCAGTACTTC. Combining the CDR3 with reference TRBV30 and TRBJ2-7 gives the whole variable domain SQTIHQWPATLVQPVGSPLSLECTVEGTSNPNLYWYRQAAGRGLQLLFYSVGIGQISSEVPQNLSASRPQDRQFILSSKKLLLSDSGFYLCAWDQGGAQYFGPGTRLTVT.

On this clone itself: Sequence at one end of the junction differs from germline and may be a read error. The rearrangement joins TRBV7-8 to TRBJ1-1; no clear D. The CDR3 is 11 residues long. Germline V gene sequence: CDR1 SGHVS, CDR2 FQNEAQ. The CDR3 here is CASSLDIYKAW. The CDR3 bases are TGTGCCAGCAGCTTAGATATCTACAAGGCGTGG.

The rearrangement links TRBV7-2 to TRBJ2-5; the match to TRBD1 covers 7 bases. The CDR3 length is 14 residues. CDR1 is SGHTA, CDR2 FQGNSA, per germline. V lost 6 bases and J lost 1; bases outside the gene matches: 5. CDR3 protein: CASRGNRGQETQYF. In nucleotides, the CDR3 is TGTGCCAGCAGAGGTAACAGGGGCCAAGAGACCCAGTACTTC.

This clone was found a few times. The V gene is TRBV28, the J gene TRBJ2-7; D gene unclear. The V gene lost 7 bases and the J gene lost 7 bases, with 17 bases spanning the gap. Germline assignment: CDR1 MDHEN and CDR2 SYDVKM. The CDR3 runs to 13 residues. CDR3 loop: CASIDPHNREQYF. In DNA form, the CDR3 reads TGTGCCAGCATCGACCCCCATAACCGGGAGCAGTACTTC.

CDR3 protein: CASSDPSGNQPQHF. DNA for the CDR3: TGTGCCAGCAGTGACCCCAGTGGCAATCAGCCCCAGCATTTT. The chain recombines TRBV2 with TRBJ1-5; D call uncertain. Germline CDR1 reads SNHLY; CDR2 reads FYNNEI. This CDR3 comprises 14 residues. With 3 bases removed from V and 2 bases from J, the gap between germline ends came to 8 bases.

The chain carries TRBV5-1 and TRBJ2-1; D is unclear. The CDR3 has 12 amino acids. Per germline, CDR1 SGHRS and CDR2 YFSETQ. V was clipped by 1 base and J by 7 bases, with 6 bases between them. CDR3 in DNA: TGCGCCAGCAGCTTGTCCAGAAATGAGCAGTTCTTC. It translates to CASSLSRNEQFF.

The chain couples TRBV27 to TRBJ1-1; maybe TRBD1 (6 bases). Trimming cost V 2 bases and J 5 bases, with 12 bases left between them. Germline CDR1 reads MNHEY; CDR2 reads SMNVEV (reference sequence). The CDR3 is 14 amino acids. In DNA, the CDR3 is TGTGCCAGCAGTTTAATGGGGGGCACTACTGAAGCTTTCTTT. Translation: CASSLMGGTTEAFF.

The rearrangement uses TRBV2 and TRBJ1-1; possibly TRBD1 for D (6 bases). Trimming removed 7 bases at V and 1 base at J, with 10 bases between. CDR1 is SNHLY and CDR2 is FYNNEI in the germline V gene. The CDR3 extends over 13 amino acids. The CDR3 region is CASNTGTNTEAFF. CDR3 DNA: TGTGCCAGCAATACAGGGACGAACACTGAAGCTTTCTTT.

The chain carries TRBV5-1 and TRBJ1-1; the D gene is possibly TRBD1 (6 bases). The V end lost 2 bases, the J end lost 2 bases, and 10 bases lay between the germline ends. Germline lookup yields CDR1 SGHRS and CDR2 YFSETQ. This CDR3 comprises 14 residues. CDR3 loop: CASSLQGVNTEAFF. DNA for the CDR3: TGCGCCAGCAGCTTACAGGGAGTTAACACTGAAGCTTTCTTT.

The V gene is TRBV4-1, the J gene TRBJ1-1; D not resolved. Trimming pared 1 base from V and 0 bases from J, leaving 15 bases between. This CDR3 has 17 residues. The germline V gene encodes CDR1 MGHRA and CDR2 YSYEKL. CDR3 nucleotide sequence: TGCGCCAGCAGCCAAGTAAGTGGTAGGGCGGTGAACACTGAAGCTTTCTTT. As protein: CASSQVSGRAVNTEAFF.

This chain links TRBV6-6 with TRBJ2-1; D might be TRBD1 (6 bases). V was cut by 5 bases and J by 0 bases, with 8 bases left in between. The CDR3 covers 14 residues. Germline V lookup: CDR1 MNHNY, CDR2 SVGAGI (reference sequence). CDR3 coding DNA: TGTGCCAGCAGTGACAGGAGCTCCTACAATGAGCAGTTCTTC. This gives the protein CASSDRSSYNEQFF.

The chain couples TRBV4-1 to TRBJ1-1; D unresolved. This CDR3 contains 15 residues. Germline V gives CDR1 MGHRA, CDR2 YSYEKL. Trimming took off 3 bases at V and 1 base at J, with 12 bases between the two ends. This CDR3 is CASSHLFKQNTEAFF. DNA of the CDR3: TGCGCCAGCAGCCATCTTTTCAAGCAGAACACTGAAGCTTTCTTT.

J is TRBJ1-1 and V is TRBV7-9; D remains ambiguous. The length of the CDR3 is 13 residues. The germline V gene encodes CDR1 SEHNR and CDR2 FQNEAQ (reference sequence). V lost 3 bases and J lost 2, with 7 bases in between. Here the CDR3 DNA reads TGTGCCAGCAGCTTCACTGATAACACTGAAGCTTTCTTT. It codes for CASSFTDNTEAFF.

This rearrangement joins TRBV5-1 to TRBJ1-5; perhaps TRBD1 as D (5 bases). CDR1 and CDR2 (germline): SGHRS, YFSETQ. V was clipped by 0 bases and J by 7 bases, with 8 bases between them. The length of the CDR3 is 13 residues. The CDR3 protein is CASSLGGRQPQHF. As DNA, the CDR3 is TGCGCCAGCAGCTTGGGGGGACGACAGCCCCAGCATTTT. Together with reference TRBV5-1 and TRBJ1-5, the CDR3 gives the full variable domain: KAGVTQTPRYLIKTRGQQVTLSCSPISGHRSVSWYQQTPGQGLQFLFEYFSETQRNKGNFPGRFSGRQFSNSRSEMNVSTLELGDSALYLCASSLGGRQPQHFGDGTRLSIL.

The count of this clone is one. This chain connects TRBV29-1 to TRBJ1-2; unclear D gene. The CDR3 is 10 residues long. The germline V gene has CDR1 SQVTM and CDR2 ANQGSEA. Between the trimmed V and J ends, which lost 3 bases and 8 bases, there was a span of 7 bases. The CDR3 here is CSVDENGYTF. CDR3 nucleotide sequence: TGCAGCGTTGACGAGAACGGCTACACCTTC. Together with reference TRBV29-1 and TRBJ1-2, the CDR3 gives the full variable domain: SAVISQKPSRDICQRGTSLTIQCQVDSQVTMMFWYRQQPGQSLTLIATANQGSEATYESGFVIDKFPISRPNLTFSTLTVSNMSPEDSSIYLCSVDENGYTFGSGTRLTVV.

J is TRBJ2-2 and V is TRBV9; the match to TRBD2 covers 8 bases. J gave up 6 bases and V 0 bases, and 4 bases lay outside the gene matches. Germline lookup yields CDR1 SGDLS and CDR2 YYNGEE. This CDR3 is built from 15 residues. The CDR3 reads CASSVAGGPAGELFF. For the CDR3, the DNA is TGTGCCAGCAGCGTAGCGGGGGGGCCTGCCGGGGAGCTGTTTTTT.

This clone occurred a few times. The genes are TRBV6-1 and TRBJ1-5; no clear D. Trimming left V 10 bases short and J 1 base short, with 8 bases between. The length of the CDR3 is 12 residues. Germline-derived CDR1 and CDR2 are MNHNS and SASEGT. In DNA, the CDR3 is TGTGCCACACAACGCAGCAATCAGCCCCAGCATTTT. Amino acid sequence: CATQRSNQPQHF.

V is TRBV5-1 and J is TRBJ2-1, with D unresolved. V lost 0 bases and J lost 3, with 13 bases in between. Germline CDR1 SGHRS, CDR2 YFSETQ. The CDR3 loop spans 16 amino acids. CDR3 coding DNA: TGCGCCAGCAGCTTGGAAGACCGAATCCTCTACAATGAGCAGTTCTTC. It is translated as CASSLEDRILYNEQFF.

V gene TRBV15 combines with J gene TRBJ1-1, with D possibly matching TRBD1 (5 bases). Germline V gene data show CDR1 as LNHNV and CDR2 as YYDKDF (reference sequence). This CDR3 contains 12 residues. The V gene lost 1 base and the J gene lost 7 bases, with 7 bases spanning the gap. The CDR3 sequence: CATSRGTGEAFF. CDR3 sequence (DNA): TGTGCCACCAGCAGAGGAACAGGTGAAGCTTTCTTT.

The chain employs TRBV2 and TRBJ2-1; D is perhaps TRBD1 (5 bases). Between the trimmed V and J ends, which lost 4 bases and 3 bases, there was a span of 7 bases. The CDR3 has 13 residues. Germline CDR1 and CDR2: SNHLY and FYNNEI. The CDR3 is CASSVDSYNEQFF. CDR3 bases: TGTGCCAGCAGTGTTGACAGCTACAATGAGCAGTTCTTC.

The V and J genes are TRBV7-9 and TRBJ1-4; 10 bases match TRBD1. V gave up 0 bases and J gave up 7 bases; unmatched junction bases: 2. The CDR3 runs 15 residues. Germline V CDR1 and CDR2: SEHNR, FQNEAQ (reference sequence). CDR3 sequence (DNA): TGTGCCAGCAGCTTAGCGACAGGGGGCAGTGAAAAACTGTTTTTT. Translation gives CASSLATGGSEKLFF.

This clone was seen a handful of times. The CDR3 here is CASSYSFLGSYEQYF. CDR3 sequence (DNA): TGTGCCAGCAGTTACTCGTTCCTGGGGTCCTACGAGCAGTACTTC. V is TRBV6-5 and J is TRBJ2-7; the D is unclear. Germline V CDR1 and CDR2: MNHEY, SVGAGI. The CDR3 spans 15 residues. Trimming cost V 0 bases and J 1 base, with 10 bases left between them.

This sequence joins TRBV5-1 and TRBJ2-1; 16 nucleotides align to TRBD2. CDR3 length equals 18 residues. Trimming took 3 bases from V and 1 from J; bases not matched to a gene: 4. Germline CDR1 reads SGHRS; CDR2 reads YFSETQ. The DNA of the CDR3 is TGCGCCAGCAGCTCCCCGGGACTAGCGGGAGGGTCCTACAATGAGCAGTTCTTC. Its translation: CASSSPGLAGGSYNEQFF.

The chain carries TRBV11-2 and TRBJ1-5, with D uncertain. CDR1 and CDR2 from the germline V gene are SGHAT and FQNNGV. The CDR3 is 13 residues long. Deletions cut 2 bases from V and 2 bases from J, with 4 bases between. The CDR3 loop reads CASSLSGNQPQHF. The CDR3 coding sequence is TGTGCCAGCAGCTTAAGTGGCAATCAGCCCCAGCATTTT.

The rearrangement uses TRBV30 and TRBJ1-1; D is unresolved. Germline V gene data show CDR1 as GTSNPN and CDR2 as SVGIG (reference sequence). CDR3 size: 13 residues. The germline V and J ends were trimmed by 4 bases and 0 bases, with 9 bases remaining between them. The CDR3 DNA sequence: TGTGCCTGGAAGAGTTCAGTGAACACTGAAGCTTTCTTT. Its protein is CAWKSSVNTEAFF.

V gene TRBV5-1 combines with J gene TRBJ1-1; unclear D gene. Trimming took off 2 bases at V and 0 bases at J, with 8 bases between the two ends. The germline V gene has CDR1 SGHRS and CDR2 YFSETQ. The CDR3 contains 14 residues. The CDR3 here is CASSLTYMNTEAFF. CDR3 in DNA: TGCGCCAGCAGCTTAACGTATATGAACACTGAAGCTTTCTTT.

The chain has TRBV5-6 and TRBJ2-3; D is unresolved. The CDR3 has 14 residues. V lost 6 bases to trimming and J lost 6 bases, with 17 bases between them. Germline loops: CDR1 SGHDT, CDR2 YYEEEE. The CDR3 reads CASTPGLRSDTQYF. DNA for the CDR3: TGTGCCAGCACCCCGGGTCTCCGATCTGATACGCAGTATTTT.

In this sample, this clone turned up once. This chain links TRBV27 with TRBJ1-4; 8 bases line up with TRBD1. The CDR3 runs 14 residues. Germline trimming cut 8 bases from V and 6 bases from J; bases unmatched to any gene: 8. Germline V gene sequence: CDR1 MNHEY, CDR2 SMNVEV (reference sequence). The CDR3 DNA reads TGTGCCAGCGGCAGAACAGGGGGTGATGAAAAACTGTTTTTT. Translating it yields CASGRTGGDEKLFF.

This clone was picked up one time. J is TRBJ1-2 and V is TRBV6-1, with TRBD1 identical over 7 bases. Germline CDR1 MNHNS, CDR2 SASEGT. After removal of 7 bases from V and 3 bases from J, the junction contained 8 bases not matched to a gene. The CDR3 loop spans 14 amino acids. CDR3 DNA sequence: TGTGCCAGCACTCCGGGACAGAGAGACTATGGCTACACCTTC. It specifies CASTPGQRDYGYTF.

This clone was detected only once. The rearrangement uses TRBV7-3 and TRBJ2-1, with D uncertain. The germline V and J ends were trimmed by 5 bases and 5 bases, with 10 bases remaining between them. CDR1 and CDR2 (germline): SGHTA, FQGTGA. The CDR3 totals 13 residues. The CDR3 loop reads CASSPGTNNEQFF. The CDR3 nucleotides read TGTGCCAGCAGCCCCGGAACCAACAATGAGCAGTTCTTC.